The rows below give T cell receptor beta chains drawn from one sample of a study of T cell repertoires in cytomegalovirus infection. MiXCR, applied by TCRdb to the reads, yields one record per CDR3 protein. This sample has approximately 550,000 distinct CDR3 sequences, with more than 15% found just once. The sample comprised CD8+ T cells from PBMCs. These receptors were collected from a human donor in good health (CMV status not recorded). Some clones in this sample may be carry-over from other donors' samples. Both conserved end residues are part of each CDR3. A D gene is named only where the DNA matches it firmly. Where a row states a size, it is once, few, many or the class of an expanded clone; other rows omit it.

v_call: TRBV5-5
d_call: TRBD2
clone_size: many
j_call: TRBJ2-7
cdr3_nt: TGTGCCAGCAGCTTAGGACTAGCGGGAGGTACCTACGAGCAGTACTTC
cdr3_aa: CASSLGLAGGTYEQYF

v_call: TRBV27
d_call: .
clone_size: many
j_call: TRBJ1-4
cdr3_nt: TGTGCCAGCAGCCCCGCCATCGGGGGGCCTAATGAAAAACTGTTTTTT
cdr3_aa: CASSPAIGGPNEKLFF

v_call: TRBV28
d_call: TRBD2
clone_size: .
j_call: TRBJ2-1
cdr3_nt: TGTGCCAGCAGTTTCCCAGGACTAGCGGGAGGGGATGAGCAGTTCTTC
cdr3_aa: CASSFPGLAGGDEQFF

v_call: TRBV27
d_call: TRBD1
clone_size: .
j_call: TRBJ1-6
cdr3_nt: TGTGCCAGCAGTCGCCGGGACAGGGATAATTCACCCCTCCACTTT
cdr3_aa: CASSRRDRDNSPLHF

v_call: TRBV27
d_call: .
clone_size: .
j_call: TRBJ2-7
cdr3_nt: TGTGACAGCAGTTTACAGGGCGCCTTAGGGTACGAGCAGTACTTC
cdr3_aa: CDSSLQGALGYEQYF

v_call: TRBV27
d_call: .
clone_size: many
j_call: TRBJ2-6
cdr3_nt: TGTGCCAGCAACGGTCGGGACGGTTCTGGGGCCAACGTCCTGACTTTC
cdr3_aa: CASNGRDGSGANVLTF

v_call: TRBV6-5
d_call: .
clone_size: few
j_call: TRBJ2-7
cdr3_nt: TGTGCCAGCAGTTACGGTTCGCGCCACTCCTACGAGCAGTACTTC
cdr3_aa: CASSYGSRHSYEQYF

v_call: TRBV28
d_call: .
clone_size: many
j_call: TRBJ1-2
cdr3_nt: TGTGCCAGCAGTCCCCTCGCTTGGAGGGGTGGCTACACCTTC
cdr3_aa: CASSPLAWRGGYTF

v_call: TRBV20-1
d_call: .
clone_size: once
j_call: TRBJ2-1
cdr3_nt: TGCAGTGCTAGGGCTAGGGGGGGCTCCTACAATGAGCAGTTCTTC
cdr3_aa: CSARARGGSYNEQFF

v_call: TRBV6-5
d_call: TRBD2
clone_size: few
j_call: TRBJ2-1
cdr3_nt: TGTGCCAGCAGTTACCCTAGCGGGAGTGGTGGTGAGCAGTTCTTC
cdr3_aa: CASSYPSGSGGEQFF

v_call: TRBV7-2
d_call: .
clone_size: .
j_call: TRBJ1-2
cdr3_nt: TGTGCCAGCAGCTTAGAGGGTGGGGGGGCGGTGGATGGCTACACCTTC
cdr3_aa: CASSLEGGGAVDGYTF

v_call: TRBV6-4
d_call: .
clone_size: few
j_call: TRBJ1-3
cdr3_nt: TGTGCCAGCAGTGAAGCAACAGGACCTGGAAACACCATATATTTT
cdr3_aa: CASSEATGPGNTIYF

v_call: TRBV10-3
d_call: .
clone_size: many
j_call: TRBJ2-3
cdr3_nt: TGTGCCATCTCCGGACAACCCTCCACAGATACGCAGTATTTT
cdr3_aa: CAISGQPSTDTQYF

v_call: TRBV7-9
d_call: .
clone_size: .
j_call: TRBJ1-5
cdr3_nt: TGTGCCAGCAGCTTAGCTATGGGAGGGAATAGCAATCAGCCCCAGCATTTT
cdr3_aa: CASSLAMGGNSNQPQHF

v_call: TRBV20-1
d_call: .
clone_size: .
j_call: TRBJ2-7
cdr3_nt: TGCAGTGCTAGAGGGGGACGGCAGCAGTACTTC
cdr3_aa: CSARGGRQQYF

v_call: TRBV27
d_call: TRBD1
clone_size: few
j_call: TRBJ1-5
cdr3_nt: TGTGCCAGCAGACGGGACAGATACCTCGGGTGGCCCCAGCATTTT
cdr3_aa: CASRRDRYLGWPQHF

v_call: TRBV19
d_call: .
clone_size: .
j_call: TRBJ2-1
cdr3_nt: TGTGCCAGTAGTATGGGTGGGAATTTCTACAATGAGCAGTTCTTC
cdr3_aa: CASSMGGNFYNEQFF

v_call: TRBV4-1
d_call: .
clone_size: many
j_call: TRBJ2-1
cdr3_nt: TGCGCCAGCAGAGGCTCCTTAGGGTACAATGAGCAGTTCTTC
cdr3_aa: CASRGSLGYNEQFF

v_call: TRBV7-8
d_call: TRBD1
clone_size: .
j_call: TRBJ1-2
cdr3_nt: TGTGCCAGCAGCCCGCGACAGGGGTTGCCATATGGCTACACCTTC
cdr3_aa: CASSPRQGLPYGYTF

v_call: TRBV5-6
d_call: .
clone_size: .
j_call: TRBJ2-7
cdr3_nt: TGTGCCAGCAGTACCGACGACTACGAGCAGTACTTC
cdr3_aa: CASSTDDYEQYF

v_call: TRBV14
d_call: TRBD1
clone_size: few
j_call: TRBJ1-1
cdr3_nt: TGTGCCAGCAGCCAACCGGGACAGGTGGAGATCACTGAAGCTTTCTTT
cdr3_aa: CASSQPGQVEITEAFF

v_call: TRBV27
d_call: .
clone_size: .
j_call: TRBJ1-5
cdr3_nt: TGTGCCAGCAGTTTATCGGGACAAGGCGAGCCCCAGCATTTT
cdr3_aa: CASSLSGQGEPQHF

v_call: TRBV29-1
d_call: .
clone_size: .
j_call: TRBJ2-3
cdr3_nt: TGCAGCGTTGAGGCCGGGAGAAAGTCAGATACGCAGTATTTT
cdr3_aa: CSVEAGRKSDTQYF

v_call: TRBV20-1
d_call: .
clone_size: .
j_call: TRBJ1-1
cdr3_nt: TGCAGTGCTAGAGGCCATGAGAGAATGAACACTGAAGCTTTCTTT
cdr3_aa: CSARGHERMNTEAFF

v_call: TRBV12-5
d_call: .
clone_size: many
j_call: TRBJ2-6
cdr3_nt: TGTGCTAGTGGTTTGGGACAGAGATTGGCATATTTCTCTGGGGCCAACGTCCTGACTTTC
cdr3_aa: CASGLGQRLAYFSGANVLTF

v_call: TRBV5-5
d_call: .
clone_size: few
j_call: TRBJ2-3
cdr3_nt: TGTGCCAGCAGCTTGGGCAGTCCGGGCGATACGCAGTATTTT
cdr3_aa: CASSLGSPGDTQYF

v_call: TRBV7-9
d_call: .
clone_size: many
j_call: TRBJ1-2
cdr3_nt: TGTGCCAGCAGCTTACTTCCCCAGAAGGAAAGGGGTGCCTATGGCTACACCTTC
cdr3_aa: CASSLLPQKERGAYGYTF

v_call: TRBV7-9
d_call: TRBD2
clone_size: .
j_call: TRBJ2-7
cdr3_nt: TGTGCCAGCAGCTTATCTACTAGCGGGAGAAAGTACGAGCAGTACTTC
cdr3_aa: CASSLSTSGRKYEQYF

v_call: TRBV20-1
d_call: .
clone_size: .
j_call: TRBJ1-1
cdr3_nt: TGCAGTGCTAGAGTCTCAGAGGACCTCTTGAACACTGAAGCTTTCTTT
cdr3_aa: CSARVSEDLLNTEAFF

v_call: TRBV11-2
d_call: TRBD2
clone_size: many
j_call: TRBJ2-1
cdr3_nt: TGTGCCAGCAGAAGCCTAGCGGGAGGGTACAATGAGCAGTTCTTC
cdr3_aa: CASRSLAGGYNEQFF

v_call: TRBV28
d_call: TRBD2
clone_size: .
j_call: TRBJ2-1
cdr3_nt: TGTGCCACCGATCCGGGACTAGCGGCATGGGGGCAGTTCTTC
cdr3_aa: CATDPGLAAWGQFF

v_call: TRBV12-3/TRBV12-4
d_call: .
clone_size: many
j_call: TRBJ2-7
cdr3_nt: TGTGCCAGCAGTTTCCACGGAGCCTACGAGCAGTACTTC
cdr3_aa: CASSFHGAYEQYF

v_call: TRBV11-2
d_call: TRBD1
clone_size: few
j_call: TRBJ2-2
cdr3_nt: TGTGCCAGCAGCCCGGCCCATCTCGGGACAGCTCTGAACACCGGGGAGCTGTTTTTT
cdr3_aa: CASSPAHLGTALNTGELFF

v_call: TRBV4-1
d_call: TRBD1
clone_size: .
j_call: TRBJ1-1
cdr3_nt: TGCGCCAGCAGCCAAGCCCCGGGGAAGGGGGCAGGGACTGAAGCTTTCTTT
cdr3_aa: CASSQAPGKGAGTEAFF

v_call: TRBV7-2
d_call: .
clone_size: .
j_call: TRBJ2-3
cdr3_nt: TGTGCAAGCAGCTTAGGAGTCTTTTCTTGCACAGATACGCAGTATTTT
cdr3_aa: CASSLGVFSCTDTQYF

v_call: TRBV5-4
d_call: .
clone_size: many
j_call: TRBJ2-1
cdr3_nt: TGTGCCAGCAGCTTTGGGCACAATGAGCAGTTCTTC
cdr3_aa: CASSFGHNEQFF

v_call: TRBV7-6
d_call: .
clone_size: many
j_call: TRBJ1-1
cdr3_nt: TGTGCCAGCGCCTTGAGGGCTGGGCCCCCGCGAGGGAACACTGAAGCTTTCTTT
cdr3_aa: CASALRAGPPRGNTEAFF

v_call: TRBV5-1
d_call: TRBD2
clone_size: .
j_call: TRBJ2-3
cdr3_nt: TGCGCCAGCAGCCTATTCTCCGGGACTAGCGGGAGGGCAGATACGCAGTATTTT
cdr3_aa: CASSLFSGTSGRADTQYF

v_call: TRBV20-1
d_call: .
clone_size: .
j_call: TRBJ2-7
cdr3_nt: TGCAGTGCCGAAGCCCGGCGGGTCAGCTCCTACGAGCAGTACTTC
cdr3_aa: CSAEARRVSSYEQYF

v_call: TRBV3-1
d_call: TRBD2
clone_size: .
j_call: TRBJ2-4
cdr3_nt: TGTGCCAGCAGCCACCAGGGACTAGCCTCCACCCTAGCCAAAAACATTCAGTACTTC
cdr3_aa: CASSHQGLASTLAKNIQYF

v_call: TRBV7-9
d_call: .
clone_size: many
j_call: TRBJ1-3
cdr3_nt: TGTGCCAGCAGCCAAAGCCAGGGGCTTGCTGGAAACACCATATATTTT
cdr3_aa: CASSQSQGLAGNTIYF

v_call: TRBV6-1
d_call: .
clone_size: .
j_call: TRBJ1-1
cdr3_nt: TGTGCCAGCAATGCGGACAGATTGAACACTGAAGCTTTCTTT
cdr3_aa: CASNADRLNTEAFF

v_call: TRBV12-3/TRBV12-4
d_call: TRBD2
clone_size: many
j_call: TRBJ2-5
cdr3_nt: TGTGCCAGCAGTGGACTAGCCCTAGGCAGTCAAGAGACCCAGTACTTC
cdr3_aa: CASSGLALGSQETQYF

v_call: TRBV7-9
d_call: TRBD2
clone_size: many
j_call: TRBJ2-7
cdr3_nt: TGTGCCAGCAGTCCAAGCGGGAGGCCTTCCTACGAGCAGTACTTC
cdr3_aa: CASSPSGRPSYEQYF

v_call: TRBV7-8
d_call: TRBD1
clone_size: many
j_call: TRBJ2-5
cdr3_nt: TGTGCCAGCAGCTTTCCTCCCCGACAGGGGAAAGAGACCCAGTACTTC
cdr3_aa: CASSFPPRQGKETQYF

v_call: TRBV7-9
d_call: .
clone_size: .
j_call: TRBJ1-1
cdr3_nt: TGTGCCAGCAGCTTAGGGCCCAGGGTGGCTTTCTTT
cdr3_aa: CASSLGPRVAFF

v_call: TRBV24-1
d_call: TRBD2
clone_size: .
j_call: TRBJ2-3
cdr3_nt: TGTGCCACCAGTGAGCTGCCGTCTAGCGGTCCCACAGATACGCAGTATTTT
cdr3_aa: CATSELPSSGPTDTQYF